What follows are 19 T cell receptor beta chains derived from one specimen sequenced in a study of blood T cell repertoires in COVID-19 (dated by TCRdb to 2020 to 2022). Receptor libraries were prepared by the immunoSEQ multiplex PCR assay. TCRdb retrieved this table from immuneACCESS and kept in-frame rearrangements only. Not all clones are present; in checked studies, unresolved V genes account for under half, and no reason is known for the remainder. The sample records approximately 330,000 clones, approximately 88% of which are singletons. The ten largest clones add up to 9.9% of the sample. Sequenced sample: peripheral blood. Source of these receptors: a man aged 25-45 years with COVID-19, enrolled during active disease.

V gene TRBV19 combines with J gene TRBJ1-3, with D hard to call. Germline V gene sequence: CDR1 LNHDA, CDR2 SQIVND (reference sequence). The CDR3 loop spans 13 amino acids. Trimming shortened V by 7 bases and J by 2 bases, and 9 bases separated the two germline ends. The CDR3 DNA sequence: TGTGCCAGTACCCTGAGGCCTGGAAACACCATATATTTT. Translation: CASTLRPGNTIYF.

The chain has TRBV21-1 and TRBJ2-1; the DNA was not used to check the table's D call, TRBD2. TRBV21-1 is flagged as a pseudogene. CDR3 length equals 14 residues. CDR3 amino acids: CGRRARARCYEQFF. The CDR3 DNA follows: TGTGGCAGAAGGGCGAGGGCGAGATGTTATGAGCAGTTCTTC.

The V call is TRBV11-3, the J call TRBJ2-7; TRBD1 matches at 9 bases. J was trimmed by 3 bases and V by 3 bases; bases with no gene match: 6. Per germline, CDR1 SGHNT and CDR2 YENEEA. This CDR3 is built from 15 residues. The CDR3 DNA is TGTGCCAGCAGCTTGAGGACAGGGGATAGCTACGAGCAGTACTTC. This encodes CASSLRTGDSYEQYF.

The rearrangement links TRBV5-1 to TRBJ1-4, with 7 positions matching TRBD1. V was clipped by 2 bases and J by 2 bases; unmatched bases: 3. CDR3 length equals 15 residues. Germline V lookup: CDR1 SGHRS, CDR2 YFSETQ. CDR3: CASSFTGATNEKLFF. The CDR3 nucleotides read TGCGCCAGCAGCTTTACAGGGGCGACTAATGAAAAACTGTTTTTT.

The chain combines TRBV6-7 with TRBJ1-1, with TRBD1 matching over 10 bases. TRBV6-7 is classed as an ORF, of uncertain function. The CDR3 is 14 residues long. Trimming cost V 7 bases and J 6 bases; bases outside gene matches: 8. CDR3 coding DNA: TGTGCCAGCATCGAGACAGGGGGCAAGCCTGAAGCTTTCTTT. Protein product: CASIETGGKPEAFF.

V gene TRBV11-2 combines with J gene TRBJ1-1; D gene ambiguous. This CDR3 contains 12 residues. Looked up from germline, CDR1 is SGHAT and CDR2 is FQNNGV. Deletions cut 8 bases from V and 5 bases from J, with 12 bases between. CDR3 DNA: TGTGCCAGCTCTGAGCGTAGGACTGAAGCTTTCTTT. It yields the protein CASSERRTEAFF.

This clone has a handful of counts. The genes are TRBV7-8 and TRBJ1-1; 7 bases line up with TRBD1. The V segment lost 6 bases and the J segment 2 bases; nucleotides outside the gene matches: 3. The CDR3 sequence is 13 residues long. Germline CDR1 is SGHVS and CDR2 is FQNEAQ. CDR3 in DNA: TGTGCCAGCAGAGGACAGGCTAACACTGAAGCTTTCTTT. It is translated as CASRGQANTEAFF. Together with reference TRBV7-8 and TRBJ1-1, the CDR3 gives the full variable domain: GAGVSQSPRYKVAKRGQDVALRCDPISGHVSLFWYQQALGQGPEFLTYFQNEAQLDKSGLPSDRFFAERPEGSVSTLKIQRTQQEDSAVYLCASRGQANTEAFFGQGTRLTVV.

This rearrangement joins TRBV24-1 to TRBJ2-2, with 15 nucleotides matching TRBD2. V gave up 9 bases and J gave up 5 bases; unmatched junction bases: 6. Germline V CDR1 and CDR2: KGHDR, SFDVKD. CDR3 length: 16 amino acids. CDR3 sequence (DNA): TGTGCCACCGGACTAGCGGGAGGGGCTGGTACCGGGGAGCTGTTTTTT. Translated, it gives CATGLAGGAGTGELFF.

The CDR3 DNA sequence: TGCGCCAGCAGCCAATTTTCAGGGTACAATGAGCAGTTCTTC. The encoded protein is CASSQFSGYNEQFF. The V gene is TRBV4-1, the J gene TRBJ2-1, with TRBD1 as a possible D gene (5 bases). The CDR3 sequence is 14 residues long. The germline gives CDR1 MGHRA, CDR2 YSYEKL. V lost 2 bases to trimming and J lost 4 bases, with 9 bases between them.

The V gene is TRBV5-1, the J gene TRBJ1-5, with a weak D call TRBD1 (5 bases). V lost 0 bases and J 5 bases, leaving 9 bases between the germline ends. The CDR3 has 14 amino acids. The germline V gene has CDR1 SGHRS and CDR2 YFSETQ. DNA of the CDR3: TGCGCCAGCAGCTTGGCCGGGGGGGATCAGCCCCAGCATTTT. It yields the protein CASSLAGGDQPQHF.

The V call is TRBV5-5, the J call TRBJ2-7; D is perhaps TRBD1 (6 bases). Germline V gene lookup returns CDR1 SGHKS and CDR2 YYEKEE (reference sequence). This CDR3 spans 14 amino acids. V lost 4 bases, J lost 0 bases, and 11 bases lay in between. CDR3 protein: CASSHDRSSYEQYF. As DNA, the CDR3 is TGTGCCAGCAGCCACGACAGGAGCTCCTACGAGCAGTACTTC.

This chain links TRBV30 with TRBJ2-1, with a tentative D call TRBD2 (5 bases). The germline CDR1 and CDR2 sequences are GTSNPN and SVGIG (reference sequence). The CDR3 sequence is 13 residues long. The V end lost 1 base, the J end lost 6 bases, and 10 bases lay between the germline ends. The CDR3 loop reads CAWSGILGNEQFF. For the CDR3, the DNA is TGTGCCTGGAGTGGTATACTAGGCAATGAGCAGTTCTTC.

This chain uses TRBV5-1 with TRBJ2-1; TRBD2 is a possible D gene (5 bases). The germline V and J ends were trimmed by 0 bases and 3 bases, with 10 bases remaining between them. CDR3 length: 15 residues. CDR1 and CDR2 from the germline V gene are SGHRS and YFSETQ. The CDR3 region has the DNA TGCGCCAGCAGCTTGGTTGGCGGAGGCTACAATGAGCAGTTCTTC. It is translated as CASSLVGGGYNEQFF.

The chain is built from TRBV30 and TRBJ2-1, with no clear D. Germline loops: CDR1 GTSNPN, CDR2 SVGIG (reference sequence). This CDR3 region has 12 residues. V lost 3 bases and J lost 7, with 10 bases in between. In nucleotides, the CDR3 is TGTGCCTGGAGGCCCGGTAAAAATGAGCAGTTCTTC. Encoded protein: CAWRPGKNEQFF.

J is TRBJ2-3 and V is TRBV28; D uncertain. Germline lookup yields CDR1 MDHEN and CDR2 SYDVKM. The V and J ends lost 5 bases and 0 bases respectively, with 9 bases between them. This CDR3 spans 14 amino acids. Here the CDR3 reads CASSVTTSTDTQYF. The CDR3 DNA is TGTGCCAGCAGTGTCACGACTAGCACAGATACGCAGTATTTT.

This chain links TRBV12-5 with TRBJ2-3; D is perhaps TRBD2 (6 bases). Germline V gives CDR1 LGHNT, CDR2 FRNRAP. Trimming shortened V by 3 bases and J by 2 bases, and 15 bases separated the two germline ends. The CDR3 consists of 16 residues. The CDR3 loop reads CASGLGLQRATDTQYF. For the CDR3, the DNA is TGTGCTAGTGGTTTAGGACTCCAGCGGGCCACAGATACGCAGTATTTT.

V is TRBV6-5 and J is TRBJ2-7, with D possibly being TRBD2 (7 bases). The V gene lost 7 bases and the J gene lost 2 bases, with 18 bases spanning the gap. The CDR3 spans 15 residues. CDR1 and CDR2 (germline): MNHEY, SVGAGI. The CDR3 reads CASTGGPGVTYEQYF. The CDR3 nucleotides read TGTGCCAGCACCGGGGGGCCAGGGGTTACCTACGAGCAGTACTTC.

The V and J genes are TRBV18 and TRBJ1-2, with 10 nucleotides matching TRBD1. CDR3 size: 16 residues. After removal of 0 bases from V and 2 bases from J, the junction contained 3 bases not matched to a gene. Looked up from germline, CDR1 is KGHSH and CDR2 is LQKENI. The CDR3 spells CASSPPSTGGNYGYTF. DNA of the CDR3: TGTGCCAGCTCACCACCTTCGACAGGGGGCAACTATGGCTACACCTTC.

This sequence joins TRBV4-3 and TRBJ2-3; no clear D gene. Per germline, CDR1 LGHNA and CDR2 YSLEER. Trimming took off 0 bases at V and 0 bases at J, with 10 bases between the two ends. The CDR3 contains 16 residues. CDR3 bases: TGCGCCAGCAGCCAAGAGATCCGGTCTAGCACAGATACGCAGTATTTT. Translating it yields CASSQEIRSSTDTQYF.